Presented here are 30 T cell receptor beta chains from one specimen sequenced in a study of control samples from healthy donors and cancer patients. The repertoire was sequenced with immunoSEQ multiplex PCR; TCRdb's copy has only in-frame clones and lacks some. The sample lists about 150,000 clones, approximately 93% seen once, with approximately 5.7% in the top ten. Specimen: blood. These TCRs come from a man between 40 and 49 years old in good health.

CDR3 sequence: CASSPYGTVISSKEAFF. In nucleotides, the CDR3 is TGCGCCAGCAGCCCGTATGGGACAGTTATTTCGAGTAAAGAAGCTTTCTTT. J is TRBJ1-1 and V is TRBV4-1, with 7 bases that match TRBD1. J was trimmed by 8 bases and V by 4 bases; bases with no gene match: 19. Germline V gene data show CDR1 as MGHRA and CDR2 as YSYEKL. The CDR3 length is 17 residues.

The J gene is TRBJ1-1, the V gene TRBV24-1; possibly TRBD1 for D (5 bases). Per the germline V gene, CDR1 is KGHDR and CDR2 is SFDVKD. With 8 bases removed from V and 6 bases from J, the gap between germline ends came to 21 bases. CDR3 size: 15 residues. Here the CDR3 reads CATNTGALPVSEAFF. The CDR3 nucleotides are TGTGCCACCAATACCGGGGCCCTACCAGTCTCTGAAGCTTTCTTT.

V is TRBV24-1 and J is TRBJ1-2; possible D gene TRBD1, 6 bases. Trimming left V 7 bases short and J 7 bases short, with 15 bases between. The CDR3 runs to 13 residues. Germline V gene data show CDR1 as KGHDR and CDR2 as SFDVKD. The CDR3 coding sequence is TGTGCCACCAGCCTCGGGGGGCAGGGTGGCTACACCTTC. Encoded protein: CATSLGGQGGYTF.

The chain links TRBV4-3 to TRBJ2-3; D call uncertain. From germline, CDR1 is LGHNA and CDR2 YSLEER. The CDR3 is 13 amino acids. V shed 3 bases and J shed 5 bases, with 9 bases lying between them. The CDR3 DNA is TGCGCCAGCAGCCACATAGCCCTAGATACGCAGTATTTT. Translating it yields CASSHIALDTQYF.

This chain uses TRBV4-3 with TRBJ2-1; 12 nucleotides match TRBD2. The length of the CDR3 is 15 residues. Germline V CDR1 and CDR2: LGHNA, YSLEER. V trimming: 1 base; J trimming: 5 bases; junction bases outside the gene matches: 0. The CDR3 loop is CASSQGLAGDNEQFF. The CDR3 nucleotides are TGCGCCAGCAGCCAAGGACTAGCGGGGGACAATGAGCAGTTCTTC.

This clone was recorded only once. At one end the junction does not follow the germline gene, possibly because of a read error. The rearrangement uses TRBV9 and TRBJ2-1; 10 bases are a match to TRBD1. The CDR3 loop spans 15 amino acids. From germline, CDR1 is SGDLS and CDR2 YYNGEE. The CDR3 coding sequence is TGTGCCAGCAGCGTAGGGGACAGGGGCTACCATGAGCAGTTCTTC. Its translation: CASSVGDRGYHEQFF. The full variable domain, with the rest looked up from reference TRBV9 and TRBJ2-1, is DSGVTQTPKHLITATGQRVTLRCSPRSGDLSVYWYQQSLDQGLQFLIQYYNGEERAKGNILERFSAQQFPDLHSELNLSSLELGDSALYFCASSVGDRGYHEQFFGPGTRLTVL.

The chain uses TRBV4-1 and TRBJ2-7, with TRBD2 matching over 10 bases. After removal of 3 bases from V and 3 bases from J, the junction contained 8 bases not matched to a gene. The germline V gene has CDR1 MGHRA and CDR2 YSYEKL. The CDR3 sequence is 16 residues long. The CDR3 spells CASSHLSGGHYYEQYF. For the CDR3, the DNA is TGCGCCAGCAGCCACCTTAGCGGGGGGCATTACTACGAGCAGTACTTC.

The chain uses TRBV10-2 and TRBJ1-1; no definite D call. CDR1 and CDR2 from the germline V gene are WSHSY and SAAADI. V shed 8 bases and J shed 1 base, with 11 bases lying between them. The length of the CDR3 is 13 residues. CDR3 sequence reads: CASSGVRNTEAFF. CDR3 nucleotide sequence: TGCGCCAGCTCCGGTGTCAGGAACACTGAAGCTTTCTTT.

The chain employs TRBV6-6 and TRBJ1-2; no definite D call. The V gene lost 5 bases and the J gene lost 7 bases, with 17 bases spanning the gap. Germline V gives CDR1 MNHNY, CDR2 SVGAGI (reference sequence). This CDR3 comprises 14 residues. CDR3 in amino acids: CASSNSRAQRGYTF. The CDR3 nucleotides read TGTGCCAGCAGTAATTCCCGGGCTCAACGTGGCTACACCTTC.

The chain joins TRBV6-1 to TRBJ2-3, with 8 bases aligning to TRBD1. Germline values: CDR1 MNHNS, CDR2 SASEGT. The CDR3 contains 16 residues. Losses at the gene ends were 1 base for V and 4 bases for J; bases not matched to a gene: 7. DNA of the CDR3: TGTGCCAGCAGTGAAGAGGGGACAGGTAATGCAGATACGCAGTATTTT. It yields the protein CASSEEGTGNADTQYF.

This chain uses TRBV19 with TRBJ2-7; D not certain. Trimming pared 1 base from V and 2 bases from J, leaving 9 bases between. The V gene's germline CDR1 is LNHDA and CDR2 SQIVND (reference sequence). The CDR3 totals 14 residues. In DNA, the CDR3 is TGTGCCAGTAGTATAGCCGGCGTACCCTACGAGCAGTACTTC. Protein product: CASSIAGVPYEQYF.

This sequence joins TRBV5-4 and TRBJ2-3, with D perhaps matching TRBD1 (6 bases). CDR1 SGHNT and CDR2 YYREEE come from the germline V gene (reference sequence). Trimming left V 2 bases short and J 1 base short, with 8 bases between. The CDR3 runs to 14 residues. The CDR3, as DNA: TGTGCCAGCAGCTTTACAGGGCGCACAGATACGCAGTATTTT. Its translation: CASSFTGRTDTQYF.

The chain has TRBV24-1 and TRBJ1-6, with D possibly matching TRBD1 (5 bases). Trimming pared 5 bases from V and 7 bases from J, leaving 8 bases between. The V gene's germline CDR1 is KGHDR and CDR2 SFDVKD. There are 13 residues in the CDR3. CDR3 sequence (DNA): TGTGCCACCAGTGTGGGGGTCAATTCACCCCTCCACTTT. Translation: CATSVGVNSPLHF.

V and J are TRBV6-5 and TRBJ1-1; unclear D gene. The CDR3 extends over 13 amino acids. Germline CDR1 and CDR2: MNHEY and SVGAGI. V gave up 4 bases and J gave up 1 base, with 7 bases separating them. The CDR3, as DNA: TGTGCCAGCAGTTTCGATACGAACACTGAAGCTTTCTTT. It specifies CASSFDTNTEAFF.

The chain recombines TRBV12-5 with TRBJ1-5; D gene uncertain. The V end was cut by 2 bases, the J end by 7 bases, with 6 bases between. Germline assignment: CDR1 LGHNT and CDR2 FRNRAP. The CDR3 spans 12 residues. CDR3 in amino acids: CASGLPPQPQHF. The CDR3 region has the DNA TGTGCTAGTGGTTTGCCCCCCCAGCCCCAGCATTTT.

The V gene is TRBV7-3, the J gene TRBJ1-6; possible D gene TRBD1, 5 bases. The germline gives CDR1 SGHTA, CDR2 FQGTGA. The CDR3 is 14 residues long. V lost 2 bases to trimming and J lost 7 bases, with 9 bases between them. CDR3 DNA: TGTGCCAGCAGCTTAGGGGGGTACAATTCACCCCTCCACTTT. The encoded protein is CASSLGGYNSPLHF.

J is TRBJ2-1 and V is TRBV24-1, with D unresolved. In germline, CDR1 is KGHDR, CDR2 SFDVKD. The V and J ends lost 6 bases and 5 bases respectively, with 13 bases between them. The length of the CDR3 is 14 residues. CDR3 bases: TGTGCCACCAGTTACCGCTCGTCAGACAATGAGCAGTTCTTC. Translated: CATSYRSSDNEQFF.

This clone has just one count. CDR3: CASSLGSHLSGNTIYF. The DNA of the CDR3 is TGTGCCAGCAGCCTTGGCAGCCACCTCTCTGGAAACACCATATATTTT. This rearrangement joins TRBV3-1 (or the pseudogene TRBV3-2) to TRBJ1-3; no clear D gene. V lost 4 bases and J 0 bases, leaving 13 bases between the germline ends. The CDR3 spans 16 residues. The germline gives CDR1 LGHDT, CDR2 YNNKEL (reference sequence).

The chain carries TRBV11-2 and TRBJ1-2, with 8 bases lining up with TRBD1. The CDR3 is 13 residues long. Trimming took 5 bases from V and 10 from J; bases not matched to a gene: 9. The germline gives CDR1 SGHAT, CDR2 FQNNGV. CDR3 residues: CASSDGTGVYYTF. CDR3 nucleotide sequence: TGTGCCAGCAGCGACGGGACAGGCGTTTACTACACCTTC.

The sample holds one count of this clone. The rearrangement uses TRBV7-6 and TRBJ2-3; no firm D call. Germline-derived CDR1 and CDR2 are SGHVS and FNYEAQ. The ends were cut back, 1 base at V and 2 bases at J, with 13 bases in the middle. CDR3 length: 16 residues. Here the CDR3 reads CASSLGGHRDTDTQYF. CDR3 nucleotide sequence: TGTGCCAGCAGCTTAGGAGGCCATAGGGACACAGATACGCAGTATTTT.

The chain uses TRBV30 and TRBJ1-1; D may be TRBD1 (6 bases). Germline-derived CDR1 and CDR2 are GTSNPN and SVGIG (reference sequence). The CDR3 totals 14 residues. V was clipped by 2 bases and J by 2 bases, with 12 bases between them. The chain's CDR3 is CAWSKVGGNTEAFF. The CDR3 DNA is TGTGCCTGGAGTAAGGTAGGGGGAAACACTGAAGCTTTCTTT. The full variable domain, its missing parts supplied by reference TRBV30 and TRBJ1-1, is SQTIHQWPATLVQPVGSPLSLECTVEGTSNPNLYWYRQAAGRGLQLLFYSVGIGQISSEVPQNLSASRPQDRQFILSSKKLLLSDSGFYLCAWSKVGGNTEAFFGQGTRLTVV.

Only one count was recorded for this clone. The chain couples TRBV3-1 (or the pseudogene TRBV3-2) to TRBJ2-7; 8 bases map to TRBD2. With V trimmed by 4 bases and J by 3 bases, 8 bases remained unmatched. Germline V gives CDR1 LGHDT, CDR2 YNNKEL (reference sequence). This CDR3 contains 15 residues. CDR3 DNA: TGTGCCAGCAGCCTTAGCGGGGCGACATACTACGAGCAGTACTTC. Translation gives CASSLSGATYYEQYF.

V gene TRBV9 combines with J gene TRBJ2-1, with 7 positions matching TRBD2. This CDR3 has 16 amino acids. Per germline, CDR1 SGDLS and CDR2 YYNGEE. The V and J ends lost 2 bases and 3 bases, in that order; junction bases with no gene match: 8. CDR3 protein: CASSVEGRGFYNEQFF. The CDR3 bases are TGTGCCAGCAGCGTGGAGGGGAGGGGCTTCTACAATGAGCAGTTCTTC.

Regarding this clone: The same CDR3 can be traced to other DNA sequences in this sample. The V call is TRBV18, the J call TRBJ2-2; possibly TRBD1 for D (5 bases). The CDR3 is made up of 14 amino acids. Per germline, CDR1 KGHSH and CDR2 LQKENI. The V gene lost 6 bases and the J gene lost 6 bases, with 14 bases spanning the gap. The CDR3 bases are TGTGCCAGCTCTCGCACAGGATCCCCCGGGGAGCTGTTTTTT. Translation gives CASSRTGSPGELFF.

Only one count was recorded for this clone. This sequence joins TRBV19 and TRBJ1-1; D remains ambiguous. In germline, CDR1 is LNHDA, CDR2 SQIVND (reference sequence). The CDR3 is 16 residues long. Trimming removed 3 bases at V and 0 bases at J, with 14 bases between. DNA of the CDR3: TGTGCCAGTAGTATTTTCCGAACGACTTTGAACACTGAAGCTTTCTTT. Translation: CASSIFRTTLNTEAFF.

The chain carries TRBV10-2 and TRBJ1-5; D gene unclear. From germline, CDR1 is WSHSY and CDR2 SAAADI. The length of the CDR3 is 15 residues. Trimming pared 8 bases from V and 0 bases from J, leaving 14 bases between. CDR3 in amino acids: CASPGLYDSNQPQHF. The CDR3 nucleotides are TGCGCCAGCCCGGGCCTCTATGATAGCAATCAGCCCCAGCATTTT.

In its sample, this clone was seen once. The CDR3 nucleotides read TGTGCCAGCAGTGACCCGGGACAGGGAAACACCATATATTTT. Protein product: CASSDPGQGNTIYF. V usage is TRBV25-1 and J usage is TRBJ1-3, with TRBD1 identical over 7 bases. The V segment lost 3 bases and the J segment 4 bases; nucleotides outside the gene matches: 3. CDR1 and CDR2 from the germline V gene are MGHDK and SYGVNS. The CDR3 runs to 14 residues.

A word on this clone: This sample also contains other DNA sequences that code for the same CDR3. The J gene is TRBJ2-2, the V gene TRBV19; no clear D. The CDR3 spans 13 residues. Trimming pared 2 bases from V and 3 bases from J, leaving 4 bases between. In germline, CDR1 is LNHDA, CDR2 SQIVND (reference sequence). This chain's CDR3 is CASSITDTGELFF. Here the CDR3 DNA reads TGTGCCAGTAGTATAACGGACACCGGGGAGCTGTTTTTT.

J is TRBJ2-1 and V is TRBV7-6; 13 bases align to TRBD2. J lost 2 bases, V lost 1 base, and 11 bases had no gene match. In germline, CDR1 is SGHVS, CDR2 FNYEAQ. The CDR3 sequence is 20 residues long. The DNA for the CDR3 is TGTGCCAGCAGCTTAGTCCCGACTAGCGGGGGGCGGTCCCCCTACAATGAGCAGTTCTTC. Residues: CASSLVPTSGGRSPYNEQFF.

The J gene is TRBJ1-4, the V gene TRBV5-1; D is perhaps TRBD1 (6 bases). This CDR3 comprises 15 residues. From germline, CDR1 is SGHRS and CDR2 YFSETQ. With 3 bases removed from V and 5 bases from J, the gap between germline ends came to 14 bases. CDR3 nucleotides: TGCGCCAGCAGCTCGGCCGAGGGGGGGAATGAAAAACTGTTTTTT. This encodes CASSSAEGGNEKLFF.